This T cell receptor beta chain was documented in a study of CD8 T cells in ankylosing spondylitis. Broader study findings: Significant enrichment of disease-linked clones was reported in matched ankylosing spondylitis synovial fluid.

This clonotype was recorded many times. The antigen is not known. With V trimmed by 6 bases and J by 4 bases, 15 bases remained unmatched. CDR3 length: 18 residues. Molecular-barcoded quantitative 5'-RACE produced these TCR beta libraries. MiXCR was run by TCRdb on the 5' RACE reads, yielding one entry per CDR3 protein. In the table there are 200,000 or so distinct CDR3 sequences, 13% of which are singletons. This TCR was recovered from a female donor with ankylosing spondylitis or in good health (not recorded which). The sample comprised blood, either unsorted or a sorted T cell fraction (not recorded which). V usage is TRBV12-3 or TRBV12-4 and J usage is TRBJ1-6; 7 bases are shared with TRBD1. The DNA of the CDR3 is TGTGCCAGCAGCCCGACCGATAAGACAGGGTGGTATAATTCACCCCTCCACTTT. It encodes CASSPTDKTGWYNSPLHF.